This TCR beta chain appears in the sequencing data of a study of shared clonotypes between healthy human individuals. Deep-level settings were used for running the assay. The table came from immunoSEQ multiplex PCR; TCRdb's copy has only in-frame clones and leaves some out. The sample records about half a million clones, around 80% being singletons. V was shortened by 4 bases and J by 0 bases, with 10 bases between the two germline ends. Germline V lookup: CDR1 SGHNT, CDR2 YYREEE (reference sequence). The CDR3 totals 14 residues. Broader study findings: Clonotype sharing across donors was expected to vary with sequencing depth.

On this clone itself: What it recognizes is unknown.

Only Caucasian adults living in Nashville, Tennessee made up the donor group. Extraction of genomic DNA in unsorted samples used roughly 93 million PBMCs. Material for sequencing was PBMCs. The chain is built from TRBV5-4 and TRBJ1-1, with D unresolved. The clonotype originates from a middle-aged woman in good health. Some clones in this sample may be carry-over from other donors' samples. CDR3 nucleotide sequence: TGTGCCAGCAGCCCGACACGCGTGAACACTGAAGCTTTCTTT. It translates to CASSPTRVNTEAFF. Combining the CDR3 with reference TRBV5-4 and TRBJ1-1 gives the whole variable domain ETGVTQSPTHLIKTRGQQVTLRCSSQSGHNTVSWYQQALGQGPQFIFQYYREEENGRGNFPPRFSGLQFPNYSSELNVNALELDDSALYLCASSPTRVNTEAFFGQGTRLTVV.